The present entry profiles one TCR beta chain with its context. Its antigen is still unknown. The CDR3 runs 14 residues. The V gene's germline CDR1 is KGHSH and CDR2 LQKENI. V lost 0 bases and J 8 bases, leaving 10 bases between the germline ends. Assay: immunoSEQ multiplex PCR; the TCRdb copy retains only in-frame clones and omits some. Among 80,000 to 95,000 clones listed, 87% were seen once. The sample originates from a study of OX40 agonist ivuxolimab in advanced cancers. Study overall: Enrolled patients in dose escalation had cancers that were hepatocellular carcinoma, melanoma, renal cell or head and neck cancer. Study observations and caveats: In the 0.1 to 3.0 mg/kg range, CD4+ and CD8+ blood T cells had expanded clonally by week 6.

The material was CD4+ or CD8+ T cells sorted from blood, obtained in a trial of the OX40 agonist ivuxolimab. The rearrangement joins TRBV18 to TRBJ1-4, with a tentative D call TRBD1 (6 bases). The receptor comes from an adult with an advanced solid tumor such as melanoma, head and neck, liver or kidney cancer. CDR3: CASSPPGTREKLFF. Here the CDR3 DNA reads TGTGCCAGCTCACCACCGGGGACACGGGAAAAACTGTTTTTT.